The 3 T cell receptor beta chains below come from one sample, sequenced in a study. One entry per CDR3 protein results from TCRdb running MiXCR on the 5' RACE reads. The data contain roughly 45,000 distinct CDR3 sequences, roughly 20% of them singletons. Cells sorted as Tregs were CD4+, CD25+ and CD127-/low. What was sequenced was Tregs sorted from a lymph node. Receptors originate from a female donor with breast cancer.

In this sample, this clonotype turned up a few times. This chain uses TRBV30 with TRBJ2-2; D is unclear. The CDR3 extends over 14 amino acids. CDR1 is GTSNPN and CDR2 is SVGIG in the germline V gene (reference sequence). V was trimmed by 0 bases and J by 0 bases, leaving 5 bases between them. Written as DNA, the CDR3 is TGTGCCTGGAGTGTAAGGCCGAACACCGGGGAGCTGTTTTTT. Translation: CAWSVRPNTGELFF. Supplemented by reference TRBV30 and TRBJ2-2, the full variable domain reads SQTIHQWPATLVQPVGSPLSLECTVEGTSNPNLYWYRQAAGRGLQLLFYSVGIGQISSEVPQNLSASRPQDRQFILSSKKLLLSDSGFYLCAWSVRPNTGELFFGEGSRLTVL.

Remarks on this clonotype: A much larger clone lies a single base off, so this may be a read error. The chain carries TRBV20-1 and TRBJ2-5; tentative D call: TRBD2 (6 bases). The CDR3 is made up of 15 amino acids. Germline V gene data show CDR1 as DFQATT and CDR2 as SNEGSKA (reference sequence). CDR3 in amino acids: CSARGPSGLQESQYF. CDR3 bases: TGCAGTGCTAGAGGGCCCAGCGGGCTGCAAGAGTCCCAGTACTTC.

This clonotype was seen many times. The chain has TRBV20-1 and TRBJ2-1; D may match TRBD1 or TRBD2 (5 bases each). Trimming left V 5 bases short and J 1 base short, with 9 bases between. This CDR3 has 13 residues. Germline V CDR1 and CDR2: DFQATT, SNEGSKA (reference sequence). This CDR3 reads CSAGTASYNEQFF. In DNA, the CDR3 is TGCAGTGCTGGGACGGCATCCTACAATGAGCAGTTCTTC.